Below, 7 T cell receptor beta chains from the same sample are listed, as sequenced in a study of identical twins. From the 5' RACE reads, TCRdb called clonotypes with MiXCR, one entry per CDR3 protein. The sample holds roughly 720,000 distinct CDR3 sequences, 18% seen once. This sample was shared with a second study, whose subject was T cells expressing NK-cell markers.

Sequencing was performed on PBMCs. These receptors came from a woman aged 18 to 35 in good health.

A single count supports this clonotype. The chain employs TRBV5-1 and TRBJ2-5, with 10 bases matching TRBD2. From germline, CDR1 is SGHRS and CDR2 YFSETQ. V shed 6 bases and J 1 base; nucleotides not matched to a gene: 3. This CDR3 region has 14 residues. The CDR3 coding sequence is TGCGCCAGCAAAATAGCGGGAGGCCAAGAGACCCAGTACTTC. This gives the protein CASKIAGGQETQYF.

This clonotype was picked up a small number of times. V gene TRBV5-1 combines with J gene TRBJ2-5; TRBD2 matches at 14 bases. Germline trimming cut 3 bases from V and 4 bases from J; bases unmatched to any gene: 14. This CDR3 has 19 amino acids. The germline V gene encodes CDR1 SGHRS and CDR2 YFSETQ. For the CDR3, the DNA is TGCGCCAGCAGCTGGAGAGGACTAGCGGGAGGTCCCCGGATAGAGACCCAGTACTTC. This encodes CASSWRGLAGGPRIETQYF.

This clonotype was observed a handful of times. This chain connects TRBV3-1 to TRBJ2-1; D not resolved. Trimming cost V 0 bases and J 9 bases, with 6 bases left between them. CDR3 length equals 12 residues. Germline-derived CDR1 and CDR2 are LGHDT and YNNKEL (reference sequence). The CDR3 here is CASSQEVGEQFF. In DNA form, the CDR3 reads TGTGCCAGCAGCCAAGAGGTGGGTGAGCAGTTCTTC.

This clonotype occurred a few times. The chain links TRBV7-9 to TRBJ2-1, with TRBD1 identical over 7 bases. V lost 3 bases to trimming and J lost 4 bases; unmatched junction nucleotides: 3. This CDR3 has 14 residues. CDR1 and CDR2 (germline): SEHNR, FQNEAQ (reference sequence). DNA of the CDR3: TGTGCCAGCAGCTTGACGGGACAGTACAATGAGCAGTTCTTC. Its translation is CASSLTGQYNEQFF.

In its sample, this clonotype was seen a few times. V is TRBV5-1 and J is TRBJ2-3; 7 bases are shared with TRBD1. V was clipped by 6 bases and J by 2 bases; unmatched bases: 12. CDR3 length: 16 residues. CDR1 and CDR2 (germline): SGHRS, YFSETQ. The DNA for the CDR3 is TGCGCCAGCACCACCGGCCGGGGACAGAACACAGATACGCAGTATTTT. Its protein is CASTTGRGQNTDTQYF.

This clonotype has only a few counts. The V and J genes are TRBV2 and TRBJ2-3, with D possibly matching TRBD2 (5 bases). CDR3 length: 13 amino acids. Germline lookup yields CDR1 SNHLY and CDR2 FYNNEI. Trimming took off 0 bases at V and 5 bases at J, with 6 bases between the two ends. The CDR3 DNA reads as TGTGCCAGCAGTGAAGCGGGAGTAGATACGCAGTATTTT. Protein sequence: CASSEAGVDTQYF.

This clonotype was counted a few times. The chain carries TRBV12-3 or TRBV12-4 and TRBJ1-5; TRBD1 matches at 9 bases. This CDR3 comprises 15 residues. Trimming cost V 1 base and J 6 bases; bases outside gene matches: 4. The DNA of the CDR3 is TGTGCCAGCAGTTTAGTAAGACAGGGGGGTCAGCCCCAGCATTTT. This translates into CASSLVRQGGQPQHF.